The 22 T cell receptor beta chains in this list originate from one sample, sequenced in a study of control samples from healthy donors and cancer patients. Data came from immunoSEQ multiplex PCR; TCRdb stores just in-frame clones and leaves some out. In the table there are about 55,000 clones, approximately 95% of which are singletons. Sequenced input: blood. The receptors come from a woman between 18 and 29 years old in good health.

The rearrangement joins TRBV7-8 to TRBJ2-7; 8 nucleotides match TRBD1. Germline V lookup: CDR1 SGHVS, CDR2 FQNEAQ. V lost 4 bases, J lost 3 bases, and 2 bases stayed unmatched. The CDR3 contains 13 residues. The chain's CDR3 is CASSSDRGYEQYF. CDR3 bases: TGTGCCAGCAGCTCAGACAGGGGCTACGAGCAGTACTTC.

This chain joins TRBV18 and TRBJ2-2; D not resolved. CDR1 and CDR2 from the germline V gene are KGHSH and LQKENI. The CDR3 spans 15 residues. The V end was cut by 2 bases, the J end by 0 bases, with 7 bases between. CDR3 coding DNA: TGTGCCAGCTCACCAGGCTTCGCGAACACCGGGGAGCTGTTTTTT. Amino acids: CASSPGFANTGELFF.

This chain joins TRBV24-1 and TRBJ2-3; 9 bases agree with TRBD1. Germline V gene lookup returns CDR1 KGHDR and CDR2 SFDVKD. J lost 2 bases, V lost 2 bases, and 13 bases had no gene match. The CDR3 is 19 residues long. DNA of the CDR3: TGTGCCACCAGTGATTCGATTGGGACAGGGTTGGGGGTCACAGATACGCAGTATTTT. This gives the protein CATSDSIGTGLGVTDTQYF.

The chain uses TRBV6-4 and TRBJ2-3, with TRBD2 identical over 9 bases. The CDR3 is made up of 16 amino acids. CDR1 is MRHNA, CDR2 SNTAGT, per germline. V trimming: 5 bases; J trimming: 0 bases; junction bases outside the gene matches: 6. The CDR3 is CASSLDAGGSTDTQYF. In DNA, the CDR3 is TGTGCCAGCAGTCTAGACGCGGGGGGGAGCACAGATACGCAGTATTTT.

The chain uses TRBV13 and TRBJ1-2; TRBD1 matches 7 bases. Germline trimming cut 1 base from V and 6 bases from J; bases unmatched to any gene: 8. This CDR3 comprises 15 residues. CDR1 is PRHDT, CDR2 FYEKMQ, per germline (reference sequence). The CDR3, as DNA: TGTGCCAGCAGCTTAGTTGGGACAGACAAGGATGGCTACACCTTC. Protein sequence: CASSLVGTDKDGYTF.

The V and J genes are TRBV2 and TRBJ1-5; no reliable D call. The V gene's germline CDR1 is SNHLY and CDR2 FYNNEI. The CDR3 sequence is 14 residues long. Trimming pared 6 bases from V and 0 bases from J, leaving 9 bases between. CDR3 amino acids: CASRSEYSNQPQHF. In DNA form, the CDR3 reads TGTGCCAGCAGATCGGAATATAGCAATCAGCCCCAGCATTTT. The full variable domain, its missing parts supplied by reference TRBV2 and TRBJ1-5, is EPEVTQTPSHQVTQMGQEVILRCVPISNHLYFYWYRQILGQKVEFLVSFYNNEISEKSEIFDDQFSVERPDGSNFTLKIRSTKLEDSAMYFCASRSEYSNQPQHFGDGTRLSIL.

V and J are TRBV7-9 and TRBJ2-1, with 11 bases aligning to TRBD1. The junction had 7 bases not matched to a gene; V was cut back by 4 bases and J by 8 bases. The CDR3 runs to 15 residues. Looked up from germline, CDR1 is SEHNR and CDR2 is FQNEAQ (reference sequence). DNA for the CDR3: TGTGCCAGCAGCTCAGGACAGGGGGCGAGGGATGAGCAGTTCTTC. Amino acids: CASSSGQGARDEQFF.

The V call is TRBV5-4, the J call TRBJ2-7; D is undetermined. This CDR3 contains 15 residues. Germline CDR1 is SGHNT and CDR2 is YYREEE (reference sequence). V was pared by 6 bases and J by 4 bases, with 20 bases between. The CDR3 nucleotides are TGTGCCAGCATCCCTCTCGCCAGGCTGTCATACGAGCAGTACTTC. Translating gives CASIPLARLSYEQYF.

The chain recombines TRBV3-1 (or the pseudogene TRBV3-2) with TRBJ2-5, with TRBD2 matching 16 bases. CDR1 LGHDT and CDR2 YNNKEL come from the germline V gene (reference sequence). The CDR3 extends over 17 amino acids. Trimming removed 4 bases from V and 5 bases from J; junction bases left unmatched: 7. CDR3 sequence: CASSRGTSGGAMETQYF. In DNA, the CDR3 is TGTGCCAGCAGCCGAGGGACTAGCGGGGGGGCAATGGAGACCCAGTACTTC.

V and J are TRBV6-5 and TRBJ1-2, with D possibly TRBD1 on 5 matching bases. The CDR3 runs 14 residues. Trimming removed 0 bases at V and 4 bases at J, with 9 bases between. Germline V gene sequence: CDR1 MNHEY, CDR2 SVGAGI. This CDR3 is CASSYSTATYGYTF. CDR3 coding DNA: TGTGCCAGCAGTTACTCGACAGCTACCTATGGCTACACCTTC.

This chain joins TRBV12-3 or TRBV12-4 and TRBJ2-7, with D possibly matching TRBD2 (5 bases). The CDR3 contains 11 residues. V was pared by 6 bases and J by 4 bases, with 7 bases between. CDR3 amino acids: CASSTGYEQYF. The CDR3 DNA is TGTGCCAGCAGCACGGGGTACGAGCAGTACTTC.

Only one count was recorded for this clone. The chain uses TRBV7-2 and TRBJ2-7; TRBD2 matches 8 bases. The CDR3 totals 15 residues. V shed 5 bases and J 5 bases; nucleotides not matched to a gene: 11. Germline lookup yields CDR1 SGHTA and CDR2 FQGNSA. CDR3 sequence (DNA): TGTGCCAGCAGCCCGAGCGGGCTAGCGGGTGACGAGCAGTACTTC. Translated, it gives CASSPSGLAGDEQYF.

The V and J genes are TRBV19 and TRBJ1-4, with a weak D call TRBD1 (6 bases). The CDR3 runs 15 residues. Germline V gene lookup returns CDR1 LNHDA and CDR2 SQIVND (reference sequence). Trimming took 3 bases from V and 7 from J, leaving 15 bases between them. CDR3 amino acids: CASSIWGAVVEKLFF. In nucleotides, the CDR3 is TGTGCCAGTAGTATTTGGGGGGCAGTTGTTGAAAAACTGTTTTTT.

This chain links TRBV6-4 with TRBJ1-2; the match to TRBD1 covers 8 bases. The CDR3 has 15 residues. The J segment lost 7 bases and the V segment lost 0 bases, leaving 7 bases of the junction unmatched. Germline V CDR1 and CDR2: MRHNA, SNTAGT. The CDR3 DNA reads TGTGCCAGCAGTGACTCGGCAGGGGGCGCGGGTGGCTACACCTTC. It translates to CASSDSAGGAGGYTF.

The chain has TRBV24-1 and TRBJ2-4; maybe TRBD1 (5 bases). Germline CDR1 reads KGHDR; CDR2 reads SFDVKD. The CDR3 consists of 17 residues. Trimming left V 4 bases short and J 1 base short, with 16 bases between. The CDR3 here is CATSETSGNWAKNIQYF. In DNA form, the CDR3 reads TGTGCCACCAGTGAGACTTCAGGGAATTGGGCCAAAAACATTCAGTACTTC.

The rearrangement joins TRBV27 to TRBJ1-5; D gene unclear. Trimming took 2 bases from V and 2 from J, leaving 7 bases between them. The CDR3 is 14 residues long. Germline CDR1 MNHEY, CDR2 SMNVEV (reference sequence). The CDR3 region has the DNA TGTGCCAGCAGTTTAAACGGGGGCAATCAGCCCCAGCATTTT. Translation: CASSLNGGNQPQHF.

CDR3 DNA: TGTGCCAGCAAGGGCCCCTCACCCCTCCACTTT. It is translated as CASKGPSPLHF. The chain combines TRBV2 with TRBJ1-6; no reliable D call. Germline V gene lookup returns CDR1 SNHLY and CDR2 FYNNEI. CDR3 length: 11 amino acids. V was clipped by 7 bases and J by 10 bases, with 8 bases between them.

The chain carries TRBV3-1 (or the pseudogene TRBV3-2) and TRBJ2-7; the D is unclear. Germline V gene sequence: CDR1 LGHDT, CDR2 YNNKEL (reference sequence). V gave up 4 bases and J gave up 1 base, with 8 bases separating them. The CDR3 loop spans 13 amino acids. The CDR3 here is CASSLLPSYEQYF. In DNA, the CDR3 is TGTGCCAGCAGCCTACTTCCTTCCTACGAGCAGTACTTC.

The V call is TRBV13, the J call TRBJ2-7; TRBD1 matches at 7 bases. This CDR3 comprises 14 residues. Trimming at V came to 5 bases and at J to 2 bases, leaving 6 bases not matched to a gene. CDR1 is PRHDT, CDR2 FYEKMQ, per germline (reference sequence). The CDR3 is CASSVRQGTYEQYF. The CDR3 coding sequence is TGTGCCAGCAGCGTCAGACAGGGAACCTACGAGCAGTACTTC.

CDR3 region: CASSPVGVNQPQHF. In nucleotides, the CDR3 is TGTGCCAGCTCACCGGTAGGGGTCAATCAGCCCCAGCATTTT. V is TRBV18 and J is TRBJ1-5; possibly TRBD1 for D (5 bases). The germline gives CDR1 KGHSH, CDR2 LQKENI. The CDR3 is 14 residues long. Trimming removed 3 bases at V and 3 bases at J, with 9 bases between. The complete variable domain, with remaining parts taken from reference TRBV18 and TRBJ1-5, reads NAGVMQNPRHLVRRRGQEARLRCSPMKGHSHVYWYRQLPEEGLKFMVYLQKENIIDESGMPKERFSAEFPKEGPSILRIQQVVRGDSAAYFCASSPVGVNQPQHFGDGTRLSIL.

This sequence joins TRBV11-2 and TRBJ1-2; D ambiguous. This CDR3 comprises 12 residues. The ends were cut back, 3 bases at V and 7 bases at J, with 9 bases in the middle. Per germline, CDR1 SGHAT and CDR2 FQNNGV. CDR3 region: CASSFLTAGYTF. DNA for the CDR3: TGTGCCAGCAGCTTTCTTACTGCTGGCTACACCTTC.

The V gene is TRBV28, the J gene TRBJ2-3; 12 bases are a match to TRBD2. The length of the CDR3 is 17 residues. Germline V gene data show CDR1 as MDHEN and CDR2 as SYDVKM. Trimming took 2 bases from V and 3 from J; bases not matched to a gene: 6. The CDR3: CASSLPGLAGLTDTQYF. CDR3 sequence (DNA): TGTGCCAGCAGTTTACCCGGACTAGCGGGGTTGACAGATACGCAGTATTTT.